Listed below are T cell receptor beta chains from one sample, sequenced in a study of molecular identifiers for immune sequencing clone quantification. TCRdb reprocessed the PCR reads with MiXCR, giving one entry per CDR3 protein. The sample includes 490,000 or so distinct CDR3 sequences, roughly 24% of them seen just once. The specimen sequenced was naive CD8+ T cells from blood, with Jurkat cell RNA spiked in. These receptors were collected from a human donor in good health. Some libraries in this study had Jurkat cell RNA spiked in. CDR3s include the opening cysteine and the closing phenylalanine or tryptophan. A D gene is named only where the DNA matches it firmly. Only some rows state a clone size, as once, few, many or a class for expanded clones.

TRBD2	TRBJ2-2	TRBV4-3	few	TGCGCCAGCAGCCAAGATCTTTCGGGGGGAGGTACCGGGGAGCTGTTTTTT	CASSQDLSGGGTGELFF
TRBD1	TRBJ2-5	TRBV5-6	NA	TGTGCCAGCAGCCGGCCTACAGGGGTTCGGTTCCAAGAGACCCAGTACTTC	CASSRPTGVRFQETQYF
TRBD1	TRBJ1-3	TRBV20-1	few	TGCAGTGCAAATCGCCACGGACAGGGAGGAAACACCATATATTTT	CSANRHGQGGNTIYF
TRBD2	TRBJ2-7	TRBV7-2	NA	TGTGCCAGCAGCTCCTGGACTAGCGGGAGTCAGGGTGAGCAGTACTTC	CASSSWTSGSQGEQYF
TRBD2	TRBJ2-3	TRBV28	NA	TGTGCCAGCAGTTTATCAACTAGCGGGAACACAGATACGCAGTATTTT	CASSLSTSGNTDTQYF
TRBD1	TRBJ2-5	TRBV2	NA	TGTGCCAGCAGTGAAGCGAGGACAGGGAAAGAGACCCAGTACTTC	CASSEARTGKETQYF
TRBD2	TRBJ2-7	TRBV19	NA	TGTGCCAGTATTATAGGAAGATTAGCGGGAGGATACGAGCAGTACTTC	CASIIGRLAGGYEQYF
NA	TRBJ2-3	TRBV7-9	many	TGTGCCAGCAGCTTTATGCCCGGGGATACGCAGTATTTT	CASSFMPGDTQYF
TRBD1	TRBJ2-1	TRBV6-1	NA	TGTGCCACCCGGACAGGGGGTAATGAGCAGTTCTTC	CATRTGGNEQFF
NA	TRBJ2-7	TRBV10-3	few	TGTGCCATCAGTGAGTCTACGGGGTTAAACTACGAGCAGTACTTC	CAISESTGLNYEQYF
NA	TRBJ2-3	TRBV7-2	many	TGTGCCAGCAGCACCAGTGGTAGCGGCTCTAGCACAGATACGCAGTATTTT	CASSTSGSGSSTDTQYF
NA	TRBJ1-1	TRBV4-3	few	TGCGCCAGCAGCCAAGATCGCAATCTGAACACTGAAGCTTTCTTT	CASSQDRNLNTEAFF
NA	TRBJ1-5	TRBV30	many	TGTGCCTGGAGTGTAGGGGCGTCGAGCAATCAGCCCCAGCATTTT	CAWSVGASSNQPQHF
NA	TRBJ1-1	TRBV21-1	NA	TGTGCCAGCAGCAAAGACGGCCTCGTCAGGGAGGGATGCATCACTGAAGCTTTCTTT	CASSKDGLVREGCITEAFF
TRBD1	TRBJ1-5	TRBV19	NA	TGTGCCAGTAGTATCTCGGGACAGTACAATCAGCCCCAGCATTTT	CASSISGQYNQPQHF
NA	TRBJ1-1	TRBV30	few	TGTGCCTGGACCCTTAGGGAACCTGAAGCTTTCTTT	CAWTLREPEAFF
TRBD1	TRBJ2-7	TRBV12-3/TRBV12-4	few	TGTGCCAGCAGTAGGGGACAGACCTCCTACGAGCAGTACTTC	CASSRGQTSYEQYF
TRBD2	TRBJ2-1	TRBV6-1	NA	TGTGCCAGCAGTGAAGTTCCTAGCGGGCCCTACAATGAGCAGTTCTTC	CASSEVPSGPYNEQFF
NA	TRBJ2-3	TRBV21-1	NA	TGTGCCAGCGCCAAAACTAGCGGGGGGCCCCCATTTCTGGATACGCAGTATTTT	CASAKTSGGPPFLDTQYF
TRBD1	TRBJ2-1	TRBV2	NA	TGTGCCAGCAGTGAAGTTGTTGTAATCGGCGGGACAGGGGATTACAATGAGCAGTTCTTC	CASSEVVVIGGTGDYNEQFF
NA	TRBJ1-1	TRBV12-3/TRBV12-4	few	TGTGCCAGCAGCCCACTGGAGGTCATGAACACTGAAGCTTTCTTT	CASSPLEVMNTEAFF
TRBD2	TRBJ2-7	TRBV6-2/TRBV6-3	few	TGTGCCAGCGAGACGACATCAGGGACTAGCGGGAGTCTCAACGAGCAGTACTTC	CASETTSGTSGSLNEQYF
NA	TRBJ2-1	TRBV7-2	many	TGTGCCAGCAGCCCACGACAGATCTCCTACAATGAGCAGTTCTTC	CASSPRQISYNEQFF
NA	TRBJ2-7	TRBV27	few	TGTGCCAGCAGTTCCGTTGCGCGGACGACCTACGAGCAGTACTTC	CASSSVARTTYEQYF
NA	TRBJ2-3	TRBV19	NA	TGTGCCAGTAGTATAATCGGGGGAGATACGCAGTATTTT	CASSIIGGDTQYF
NA	TRBJ2-7	TRBV4-3	NA	TGCGCCAGCAGCCAAGATTGGCTAGCGCCTTCCTACGAGCAGTACTTC	CASSQDWLAPSYEQYF
TRBD2	TRBJ2-3	TRBV7-6	many	TGTGCCAGCAGCCAGACGCCGGGACTAGCGACAGATACGCAGTATTTT	CASSQTPGLATDTQYF
TRBD1	TRBJ2-2	TRBV24-1	few	TGTGCCACCCAGGGGGCGAGCGACACCGGGGAGCTGTTTTTT	CATQGASDTGELFF
TRBD2	TRBJ2-5	TRBV28	few	TGTGCCAGCAGTTTACTGACTAGCGGGAGGGGTGAGACCCAGTACTTC	CASSLLTSGRGETQYF
TRBD2	TRBJ2-3	TRBV6-5	many	TGTGCCAGCAGTGACTCCCATCTACCTAGCGGGGATACAGATACGCAGTATTTT	CASSDSHLPSGDTDTQYF
NA	TRBJ2-7	TRBV19	few	TGTGCCAGTAGTATAGACAGGGACAACGAGCAGTACTTC	CASSIDRDNEQYF
NA	TRBJ2-7	TRBV4-3	NA	TGCGCCAGCAGCCAAGATAAGGACGGTTCCCACGAGCAGTACTTC	CASSQDKDGSHEQYF
NA	TRBJ2-2	TRBV29-1	many	TGCAGCGTTGAAGGCCAGTACACCGGGGAGCTGTTTTTT	CSVEGQYTGELFF
TRBD2	TRBJ2-2	TRBV6-2/TRBV6-3	many	TGTGCCAGCAGTCTAACTAGCGAGAACACCGGGGAGCTGTTTTTT	CASSLTSENTGELFF
TRBD2	TRBJ2-7	TRBV20-1	few	TGCAGTGCTAGGTCTAGCGGGAGTTACAAGCAGTACTTC	CSARSSGSYKQYF
TRBD1	TRBJ2-7	TRBV27	NA	TGTGCCAGCAGTTTGGGACAGCCAAGGTGGTCCGAGCAGTACTTC	CASSLGQPRWSEQYF
NA	TRBJ2-5	TRBV7-2	few	TGTGCCAGCAGCGCCGGGGGCCAGACCCAGTACTTC	CASSAGGQTQYF
NA	TRBJ1-1	TRBV7-6	NA	TGTGCCAGCAGTTCCGGGACCCCGAACACTGAAGCTTTCTTT	CASSSGTPNTEAFF
NA	TRBJ2-1	TRBV11-2	once	TGTGCCAGCAGCTTAGAAGCCAGCCAGGCCAATGAGCAGTTCTTC	CASSLEASQANEQFF
NA	TRBJ1-2	TRBV7-9	NA	TGTGCCAGCGGTGGGGGAACACGTTGGAACTATGGCTACACCTTC	CASGGGTRWNYGYTF